The clone carrying this TCR beta chain was counted only a few times. This sample stems from a study of CD8 T cells in ankylosing spondylitis. TCRdb called the 5' RACE reads again in MiXCR, with one record for every CDR3 protein. This sample has about 340,000 distinct CDR3 sequences, with roughly 20% found just once. This clonotype was obtained from a male donor with ankylosing spondylitis or in good health (not recorded which). Source material: blood, either unsorted or a sorted T cell fraction (not recorded which).

Here the CDR3 reads CASSAGQGTQPQHF. CDR3 coding DNA: TGTGCCAGCAGTGCCGGACAGGGGACTCAGCCCCAGCATTTT. This sequence joins TRBV28 and TRBJ1-5; 9 bases map to TRBD1. CDR1 MDHEN and CDR2 SYDVKM come from the germline V gene. The CDR3 contains 14 residues. Trimming at V came to 5 bases and at J to 6 bases, leaving 5 bases not matched to a gene.